The present entry profiles one T cell receptor beta chain with its context. The sample belongs to a study of blood T cell repertoires in COVID-19. Study background: The origin of the acute and convalescent COVID-19 samples was the United States, Italy and Spain. In each case, the material was cDNA or gDNA derived from T cells, B-cell-depleted T cells, or PBMCs.

As originally analysed: Quantification of nucleated cells was approximated via reference gene primer amplification. Clones were read by immunoSEQ multiplex PCR, and TCRdb kept only the in-frame ones, dropping some. That table is the source of V, J and clone size, and D and trimming were worked out from the DNA. Of about 81,000 clones in the sample, over 65% were seen once. Germline assignment: CDR1 PRHDT and CDR2 FYEKMQ (reference sequence). Trimming took off 5 bases at V and 6 bases at J, with 9 bases between the two ends. This CDR3 has 12 residues. The receptor comes from an older woman with acute or convalescent COVID-19. The chain is built from TRBV13 and TRBJ2-3; D unclear. The sequenced sample was peripheral blood. CDR3 DNA sequence: TGTGCCAGCAGCCCACTACGGGATACGCAGTATTTT. This gives the protein CASSPLRDTQYF. Using reference TRBV13 and TRBJ2-3 for the parts outside the CDR3, the full variable domain is AAGVIQSPRHLIKEKRETATLKCYPIPRHDTVYWYQQGPGQDPQFLISFYEKMQSDKGSIPDRFSAQQFSDYHSELNMSSLELGDSALYFCASSPLRDTQYFGPGTRLTVL.